This TCR beta chain emerged from a study of CD8 T cells in ankylosing spondylitis. In this sample, this clonotype turned up a few times. Antigen specificity is unknown. This CDR3 contains 10 residues. The V and J ends lost 5 bases and 10 bases respectively, with 9 bases between them. Germline-derived CDR1 and CDR2 are DFQATT and SNEGSKA (reference sequence). Library preparation for TCR beta used quantitative 5'-RACE with molecular barcodes. One entry per CDR3 protein results from TCRdb running MiXCR on the 5' RACE reads. The sample has roughly 160,000 distinct CDR3 sequences; roughly 12% are singletons. General study results and limits: Characteristic, it appeared, of ankylosing spondylitis blood was a TCR beta motif of about eight highly homologous variants. Clones linked with disease were CD8+ and fairly uncommon in the peripheral blood. The authors reported significant enrichment of disease-linked clones in matched ankylosing spondylitis synovial fluid.

The sample was blood, either unsorted or a sorted T cell fraction (not recorded which). This clonotype was sampled from a male donor with ankylosing spondylitis or in good health (not recorded which). The rearrangement links TRBV20-1 to TRBJ2-1; D gene unclear. CDR3 loop: CSAGLGEQFF. The CDR3 DNA reads TGCAGTGCTGGCCTGGGGGAGCAGTTCTTC.